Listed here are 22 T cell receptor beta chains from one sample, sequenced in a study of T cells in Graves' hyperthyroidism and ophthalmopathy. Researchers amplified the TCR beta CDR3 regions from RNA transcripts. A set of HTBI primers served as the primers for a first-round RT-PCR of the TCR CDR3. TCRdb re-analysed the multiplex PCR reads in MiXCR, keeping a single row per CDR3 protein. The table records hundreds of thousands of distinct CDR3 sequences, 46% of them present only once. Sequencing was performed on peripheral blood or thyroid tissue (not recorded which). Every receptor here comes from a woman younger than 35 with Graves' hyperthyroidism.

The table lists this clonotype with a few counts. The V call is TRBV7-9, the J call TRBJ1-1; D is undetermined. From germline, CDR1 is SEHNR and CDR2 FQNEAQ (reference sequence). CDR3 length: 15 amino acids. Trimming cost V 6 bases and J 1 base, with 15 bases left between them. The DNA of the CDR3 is TGTGCCAGCAGGACCCTTCAGCGCGGGAACACTGAAGCTTTCTTT. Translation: CASRTLQRGNTEAFF.

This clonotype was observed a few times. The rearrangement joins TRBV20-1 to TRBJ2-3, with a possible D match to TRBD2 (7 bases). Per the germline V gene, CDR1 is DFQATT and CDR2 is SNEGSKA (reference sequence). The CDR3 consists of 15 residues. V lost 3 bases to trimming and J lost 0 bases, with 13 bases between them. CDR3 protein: CSARGAGVSTDTQYF. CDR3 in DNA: TGCAGTGCTAGGGGGGCGGGAGTTAGCACAGATACGCAGTATTTT.

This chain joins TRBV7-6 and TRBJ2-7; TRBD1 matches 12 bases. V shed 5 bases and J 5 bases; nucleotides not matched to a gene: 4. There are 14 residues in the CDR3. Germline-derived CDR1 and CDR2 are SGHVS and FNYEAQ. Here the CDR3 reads CASSGDRGPHEQYF. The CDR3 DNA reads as TGTGCCAGCAGCGGGGACAGGGGGCCCCACGAGCAGTACTTC.

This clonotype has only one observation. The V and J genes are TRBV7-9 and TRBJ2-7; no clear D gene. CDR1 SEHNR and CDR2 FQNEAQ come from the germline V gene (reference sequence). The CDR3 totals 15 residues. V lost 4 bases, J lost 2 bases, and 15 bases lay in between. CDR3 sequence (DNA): TGTGCCAGCAGCTCCGATCGGGCAACCACCTACGAGCAGTACTTC. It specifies CASSSDRATTYEQYF.

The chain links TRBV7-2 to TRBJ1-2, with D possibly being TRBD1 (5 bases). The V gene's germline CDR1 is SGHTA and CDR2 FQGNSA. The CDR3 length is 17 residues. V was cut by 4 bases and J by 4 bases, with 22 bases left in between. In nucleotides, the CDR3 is TGTGCCAGCAGCTCTTACCCCCGGGGGAGGCTTCCCTATGGCTACACCTTC. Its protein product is CASSSYPRGRLPYGYTF.

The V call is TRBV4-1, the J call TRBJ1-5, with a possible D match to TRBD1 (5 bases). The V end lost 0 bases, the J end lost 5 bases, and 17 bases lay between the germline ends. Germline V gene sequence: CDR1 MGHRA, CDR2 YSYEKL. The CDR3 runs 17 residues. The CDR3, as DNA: TGCGCCAGCAGCCAAGATACACCGGGACGGGGAGATCAGCCCCAGCATTTT. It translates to CASSQDTPGRGDQPQHF.

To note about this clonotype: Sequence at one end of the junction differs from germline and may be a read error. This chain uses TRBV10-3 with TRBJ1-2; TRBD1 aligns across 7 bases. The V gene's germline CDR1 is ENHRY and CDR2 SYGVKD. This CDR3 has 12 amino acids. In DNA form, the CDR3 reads TGTGCCATCAGGGAGGACAGGAGCACTGAAGCTTTC. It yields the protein CAIREDRSTEAF.

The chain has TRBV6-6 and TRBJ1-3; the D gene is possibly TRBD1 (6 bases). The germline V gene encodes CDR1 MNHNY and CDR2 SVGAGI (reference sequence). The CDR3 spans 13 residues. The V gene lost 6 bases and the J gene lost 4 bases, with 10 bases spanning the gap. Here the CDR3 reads CASSQGQGNTIYF. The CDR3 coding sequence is TGTGCCAGCAGCCAGGGACAAGGAAACACCATATATTTT.

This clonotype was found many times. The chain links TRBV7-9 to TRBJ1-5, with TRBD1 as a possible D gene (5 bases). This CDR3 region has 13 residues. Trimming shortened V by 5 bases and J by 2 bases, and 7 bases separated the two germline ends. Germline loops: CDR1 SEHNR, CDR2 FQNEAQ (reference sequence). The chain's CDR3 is CASSGHGNQPQHF. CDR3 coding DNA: TGTGCCAGCAGCGGACACGGCAATCAGCCCCAGCATTTT.

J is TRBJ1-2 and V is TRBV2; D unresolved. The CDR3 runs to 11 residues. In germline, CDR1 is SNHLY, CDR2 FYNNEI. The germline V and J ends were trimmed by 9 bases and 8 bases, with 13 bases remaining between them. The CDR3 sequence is CARAASLGYTF. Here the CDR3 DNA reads TGTGCCAGGGCCGCCTCCCTCGGCTACACCTTC. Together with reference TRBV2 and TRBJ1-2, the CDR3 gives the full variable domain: EPEVTQTPSHQVTQMGQEVILRCVPISNHLYFYWYRQILGQKVEFLVSFYNNEISEKSEIFDDQFSVERPDGSNFTLKIRSTKLEDSAMYFCARAASLGYTFGSGTRLTVV.

CDR3 residues: CASTRGMQETQYF. The CDR3 DNA is TGTGCCAGCACTAGGGGGATGCAAGAGACCCAGTACTTC. The V call is TRBV2, the J call TRBJ2-5; D may be TRBD1 (6 bases). Germline lookup yields CDR1 SNHLY and CDR2 FYNNEI. The CDR3 length is 13 residues. The V gene lost 7 bases and the J gene lost 2 bases, with 11 bases spanning the gap.

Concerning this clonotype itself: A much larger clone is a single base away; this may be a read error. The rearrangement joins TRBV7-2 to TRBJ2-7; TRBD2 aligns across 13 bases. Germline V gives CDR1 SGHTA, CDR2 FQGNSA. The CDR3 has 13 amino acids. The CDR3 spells CAGSFPGLAGKYF. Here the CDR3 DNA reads TGTGCCGGCAGTTTCCCGGGACTAGCGGGAAAGTACTTC.

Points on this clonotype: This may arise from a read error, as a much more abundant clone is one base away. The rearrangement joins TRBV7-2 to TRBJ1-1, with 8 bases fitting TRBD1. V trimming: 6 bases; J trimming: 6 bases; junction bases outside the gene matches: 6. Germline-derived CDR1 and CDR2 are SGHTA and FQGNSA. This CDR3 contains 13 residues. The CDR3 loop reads CTSRKDRGAEAFF. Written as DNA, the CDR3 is TGTACCAGCAGGAAAGACAGGGGCGCTGAAGCTTTCTTT.

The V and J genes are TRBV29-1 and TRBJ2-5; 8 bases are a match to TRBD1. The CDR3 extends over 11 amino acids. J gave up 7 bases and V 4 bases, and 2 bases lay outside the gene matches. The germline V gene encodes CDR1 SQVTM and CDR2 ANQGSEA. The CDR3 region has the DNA TGCAGCGTTGCAGGGACAGGGACCCAGTACTTC. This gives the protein CSVAGTGTQYF.

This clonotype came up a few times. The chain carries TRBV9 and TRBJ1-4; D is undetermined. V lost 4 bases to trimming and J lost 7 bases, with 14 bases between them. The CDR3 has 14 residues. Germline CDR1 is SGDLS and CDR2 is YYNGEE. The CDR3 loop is CASSQGGGGEKLFF. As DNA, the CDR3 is TGTGCCAGCAGCCAAGGCGGAGGAGGTGAAAAACTGTTTTTT.

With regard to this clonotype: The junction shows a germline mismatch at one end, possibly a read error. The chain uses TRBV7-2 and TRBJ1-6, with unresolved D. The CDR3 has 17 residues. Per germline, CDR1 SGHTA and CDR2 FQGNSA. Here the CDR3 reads CASSSTWTLPDNSALHF. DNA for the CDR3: TGTGCCAGCAGCTCAACTTGGACCCTCCCGGATAATTCAGCCCTCCACTTT.

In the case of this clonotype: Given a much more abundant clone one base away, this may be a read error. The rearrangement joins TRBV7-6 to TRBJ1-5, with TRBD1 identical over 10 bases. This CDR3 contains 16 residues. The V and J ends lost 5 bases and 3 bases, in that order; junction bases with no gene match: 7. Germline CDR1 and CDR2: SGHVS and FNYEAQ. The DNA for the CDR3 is TGTGCCAGCAGCATAGAGACAGGGGGCTACAATCAGCCCCAGCATTTT. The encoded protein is CASSIETGGYNQPQHF.

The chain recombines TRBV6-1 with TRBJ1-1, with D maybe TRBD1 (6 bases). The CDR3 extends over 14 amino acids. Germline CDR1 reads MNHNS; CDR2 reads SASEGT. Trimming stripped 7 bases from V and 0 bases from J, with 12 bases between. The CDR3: CASTKDSMNTEAFF. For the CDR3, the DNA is TGTGCCAGCACGAAGGACAGCATGAACACTGAAGCTTTCTTT.

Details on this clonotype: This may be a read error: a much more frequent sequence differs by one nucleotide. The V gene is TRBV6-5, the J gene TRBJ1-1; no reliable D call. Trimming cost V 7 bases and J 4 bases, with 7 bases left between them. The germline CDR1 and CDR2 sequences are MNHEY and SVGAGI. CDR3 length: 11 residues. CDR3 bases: TGTGCCAGCAAGGAGAGCACTGAAGCTTTCTTT. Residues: CASKESTEAFF.

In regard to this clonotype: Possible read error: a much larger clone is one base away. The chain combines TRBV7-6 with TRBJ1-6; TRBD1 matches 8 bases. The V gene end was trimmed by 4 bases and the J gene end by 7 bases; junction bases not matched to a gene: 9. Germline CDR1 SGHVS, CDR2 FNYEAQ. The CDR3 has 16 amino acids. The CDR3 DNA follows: TGTGCCAGCAGCTCCTCCAGGGGGCATGGGAATTCACCCCTCCACTTT. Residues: CASSSSRGHGNSPLHF.

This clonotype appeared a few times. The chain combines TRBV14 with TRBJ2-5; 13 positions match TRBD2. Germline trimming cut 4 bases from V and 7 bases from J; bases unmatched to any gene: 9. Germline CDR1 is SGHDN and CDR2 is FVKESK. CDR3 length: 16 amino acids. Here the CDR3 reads CASSLLGLAGKSTQYF. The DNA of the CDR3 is TGTGCCAGCAGCCTACTGGGACTAGCGGGAAAGTCGACCCAGTACTTC.

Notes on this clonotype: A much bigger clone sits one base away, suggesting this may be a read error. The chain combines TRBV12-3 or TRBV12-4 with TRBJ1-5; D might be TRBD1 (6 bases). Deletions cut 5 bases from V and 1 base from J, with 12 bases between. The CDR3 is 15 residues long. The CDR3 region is CASSRRGMSNQPQHF. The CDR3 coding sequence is TGTGCCAGCAGTCGGAGGGGGATGAGCAATCAGCCCCAGCATTTT.